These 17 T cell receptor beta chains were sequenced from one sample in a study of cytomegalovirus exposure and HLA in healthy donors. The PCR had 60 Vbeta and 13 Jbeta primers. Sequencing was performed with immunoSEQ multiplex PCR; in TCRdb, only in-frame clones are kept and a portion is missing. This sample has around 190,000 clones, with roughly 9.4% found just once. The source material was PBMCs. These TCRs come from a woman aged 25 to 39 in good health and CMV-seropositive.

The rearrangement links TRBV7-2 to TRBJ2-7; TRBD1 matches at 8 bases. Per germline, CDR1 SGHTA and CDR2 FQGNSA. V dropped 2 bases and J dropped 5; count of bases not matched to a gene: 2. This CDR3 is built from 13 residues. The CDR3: CASSLPGGNEQYF. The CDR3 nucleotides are TGTGCCAGCAGCTTACCAGGGGGCAACGAGCAGTACTTC.

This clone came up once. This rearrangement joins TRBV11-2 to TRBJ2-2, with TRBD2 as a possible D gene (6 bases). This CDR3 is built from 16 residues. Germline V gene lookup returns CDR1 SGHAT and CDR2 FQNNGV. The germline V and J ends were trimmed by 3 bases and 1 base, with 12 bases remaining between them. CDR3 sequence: CASSFGSGVNTGELFF. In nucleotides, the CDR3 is TGTGCCAGCAGCTTTGGATCGGGAGTGAACACCGGGGAGCTGTTTTTT.

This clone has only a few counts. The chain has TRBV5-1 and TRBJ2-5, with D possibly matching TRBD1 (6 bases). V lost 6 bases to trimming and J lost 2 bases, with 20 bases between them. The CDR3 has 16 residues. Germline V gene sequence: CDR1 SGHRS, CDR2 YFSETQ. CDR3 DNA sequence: TGCGCCAGCAAGGGAAACAGGGTTGGGTGGCAAGAGACCCAGTACTTC. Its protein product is CASKGNRVGWQETQYF.

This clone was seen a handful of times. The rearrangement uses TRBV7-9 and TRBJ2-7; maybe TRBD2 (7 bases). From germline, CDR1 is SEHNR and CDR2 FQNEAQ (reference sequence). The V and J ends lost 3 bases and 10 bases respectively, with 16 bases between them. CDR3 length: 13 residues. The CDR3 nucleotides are TGTGCCAGCAGCTTTGGCGGGGGCCACCCCCAGTACTTC. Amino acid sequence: CASSFGGGHPQYF. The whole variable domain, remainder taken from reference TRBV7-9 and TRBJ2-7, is DTGVSQNPRHKITKRGQNVTFRCDPISEHNRLYWYRQTLGQGPEFLTYFQNEAQLEKSRLLSDRFSAERPKGSFSTLEIQRTEQGDSAMYLCASSFGGGHPQYFGPGTRLTVT.

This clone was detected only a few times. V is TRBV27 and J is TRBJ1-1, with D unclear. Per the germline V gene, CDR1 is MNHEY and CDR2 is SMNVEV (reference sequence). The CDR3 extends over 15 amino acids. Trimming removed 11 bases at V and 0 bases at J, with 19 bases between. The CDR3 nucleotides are TGTGCCTCCCGGCCCCAACGGCGGTTGAACACTGAAGCTTTCTTT. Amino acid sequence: CASRPQRRLNTEAFF.

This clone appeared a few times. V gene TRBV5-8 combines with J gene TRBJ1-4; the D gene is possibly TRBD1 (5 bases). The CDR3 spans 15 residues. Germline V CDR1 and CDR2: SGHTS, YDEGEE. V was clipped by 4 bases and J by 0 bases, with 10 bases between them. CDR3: CASSRQLATNEKLFF. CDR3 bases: TGTGCCAGCAGCCGACAGCTTGCAACTAATGAAAAACTGTTTTTT.

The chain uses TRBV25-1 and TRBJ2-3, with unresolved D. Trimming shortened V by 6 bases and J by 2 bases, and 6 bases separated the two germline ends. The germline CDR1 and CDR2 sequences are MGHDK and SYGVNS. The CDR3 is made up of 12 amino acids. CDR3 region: CASSVFTDTQYF. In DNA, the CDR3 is TGTGCCAGCAGCGTCTTCACAGATACGCAGTATTTT.

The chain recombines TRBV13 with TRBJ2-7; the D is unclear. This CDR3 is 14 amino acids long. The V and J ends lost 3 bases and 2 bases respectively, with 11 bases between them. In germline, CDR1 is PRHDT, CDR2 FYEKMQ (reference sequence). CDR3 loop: CASSFSSSPYEQYF. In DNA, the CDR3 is TGTGCCAGCAGCTTTTCCAGTTCCCCCTACGAGCAGTACTTC.

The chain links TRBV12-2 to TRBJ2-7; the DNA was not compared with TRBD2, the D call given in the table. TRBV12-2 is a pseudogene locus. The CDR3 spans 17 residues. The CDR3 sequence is CASRHTEELSPGYEQYF. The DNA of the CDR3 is TGTGCAAGTCGCCACACGGAGGAGCTTTCCCCAGGCTACGAGCAGTACTTC.

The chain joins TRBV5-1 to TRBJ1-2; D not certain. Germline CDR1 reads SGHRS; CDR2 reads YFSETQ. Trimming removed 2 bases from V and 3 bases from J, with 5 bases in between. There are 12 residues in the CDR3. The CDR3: CASSLTDYGYTF. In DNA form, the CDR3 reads TGCGCCAGCAGCTTAACAGACTATGGCTACACCTTC.

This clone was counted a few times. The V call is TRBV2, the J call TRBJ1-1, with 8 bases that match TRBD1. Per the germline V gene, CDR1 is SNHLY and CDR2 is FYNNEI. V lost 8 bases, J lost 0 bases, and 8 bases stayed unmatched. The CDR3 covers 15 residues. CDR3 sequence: CASVGQGWMNTEAFF. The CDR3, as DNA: TGTGCCAGCGTTGGACAGGGTTGGATGAACACTGAAGCTTTCTTT.

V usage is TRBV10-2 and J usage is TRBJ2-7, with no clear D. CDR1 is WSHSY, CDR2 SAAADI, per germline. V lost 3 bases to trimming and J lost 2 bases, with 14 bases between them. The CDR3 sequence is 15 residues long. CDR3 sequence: CASSDWVTPTYEQYF. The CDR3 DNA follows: TGCGCCAGCAGTGATTGGGTGACTCCTACCTACGAGCAGTACTTC.

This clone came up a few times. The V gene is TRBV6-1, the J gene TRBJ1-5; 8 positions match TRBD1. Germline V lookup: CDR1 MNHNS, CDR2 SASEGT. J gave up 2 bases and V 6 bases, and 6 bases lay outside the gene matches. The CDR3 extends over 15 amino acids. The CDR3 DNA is TGTGCCAGCAGGGGCGACAGGGGTGGCAATCAGCCCCAGCATTTT. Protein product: CASRGDRGGNQPQHF.

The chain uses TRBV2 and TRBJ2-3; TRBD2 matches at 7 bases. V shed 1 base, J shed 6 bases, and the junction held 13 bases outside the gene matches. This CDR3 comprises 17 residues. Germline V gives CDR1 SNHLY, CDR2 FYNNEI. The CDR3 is CASSEEGAGRGEDTQYF. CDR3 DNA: TGTGCCAGCAGTGAAGAGGGAGCGGGAAGAGGGGAGGATACGCAGTATTTT.

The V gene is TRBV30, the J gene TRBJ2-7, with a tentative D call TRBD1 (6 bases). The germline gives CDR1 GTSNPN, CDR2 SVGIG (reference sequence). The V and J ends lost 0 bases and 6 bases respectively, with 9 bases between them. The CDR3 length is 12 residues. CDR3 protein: CAWSVWGREQYF. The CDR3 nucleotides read TGTGCCTGGAGTGTATGGGGGCGCGAGCAGTACTTC.

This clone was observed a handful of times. As DNA, the CDR3 is TGTGCCTGGAGTGGTGGCATCACGTTCTTT. Protein product: CAWSGGITFF. The chain recombines TRBV30 with TRBJ1-1, with D unclear. V lost 1 base, J lost 14 bases, and 11 bases lay in between. The CDR3 covers 10 residues. CDR1 GTSNPN and CDR2 SVGIG come from the germline V gene (reference sequence).

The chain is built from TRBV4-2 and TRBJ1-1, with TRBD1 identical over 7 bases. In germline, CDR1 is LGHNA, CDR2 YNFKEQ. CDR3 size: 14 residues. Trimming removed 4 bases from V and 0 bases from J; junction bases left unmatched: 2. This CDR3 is CASSRGTVNTEAFF. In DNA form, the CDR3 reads TGTGCCAGCAGCCGAGGGACAGTGAACACTGAAGCTTTCTTT.